This TCR beta chain emerged from a study of cytomegalovirus exposure and HLA in healthy donors. Study background: Within the Caucasian-associated ancestry cluster were around four fifths of the 350 to 400 genotyped donors.

Findings of the study overall: Another analysis was done later, and it associated over 15,000 TCR beta sequences with HLA alleles at 0.05 false discovery rate. Cytomegalovirus-associated status was assigned to roughly 160 TCR beta chains.

Germline V gives CDR1 SQVTM, CDR2 ANQGSEA. The CDR3 runs 12 residues. The V end lost 2 bases, the J end lost 5 bases, and 10 bases lay between the germline ends. Notes on this clone: Its target is unknown.

It was with 60 Vbeta and 13 Jbeta primers that the PCR ran. In the original analysis: Later, tens of millions of unique TCR beta chains were counted in an analysis, and approximately 10 million of them were shared. Profiling relied on immunoSEQ multiplex PCR, and the TCRdb table lists in-frame clones only, not all of them. For V, J and clone size, that table is used; D and trimming come from the DNA. The table for this sample gives roughly 120,000 clones. The sample consisted of PBMCs. The clonotype originates from a man aged 35 to 55 in good health and CMV-seronegative. The chain couples TRBV29-1 to TRBJ2-7, with D possibly matching TRBD2 (5 bases). CDR3 DNA: TGCAGCGTTGAAAAGGAGGTCAACGAGCAGTACTTC. Translation: CSVEKEVNEQYF.